The T cell receptor (beta chain) described here comes from a study of CD8+CD57+ T cells in acquired aplastic anemia. Using genomic DNA as the template, TCR beta VDJ and CDR3 profiling was carried out. Using its own MiXCR run on the reads, TCRdb lists one record per CDR3 protein. The top ten clones hold 3.2% of a sample with approximately 150,000 distinct CDR3 sequences, over 40% of them seen once. Patients included in sequencing had previously demonstrated CD8+CD57+ cell expansion by flow cytometry. This clonotype was seen repeatedly, ten times or more. The CDR3 is made up of 14 amino acids. The germline gives CDR1 SGHRS, CDR2 YFSETQ. V was pared by 6 bases and J by 8 bases, with 18 bases between.

The clonotype was recovered from a human donor with aplastic anemia. V gene TRBV5-1 combines with J gene TRBJ2-1; TRBD1 is a possible D gene (6 bases). Sequences were obtained from sorted CD4+, CD8+, or CD8+CD57+ T cells (not recorded which) from PBMCs. This CDR3 is CASKGVIPSDEQFF. CDR3 coding DNA: TGCGCCAGCAAGGGGGTTATCCCCTCCGATGAGCAGTTCTTC.